These T cell receptor beta chains were read from a single sample in a study of CD8+ T cells in alopecia areata. Libraries were prepared by immunoSEQ multiplex PCR; TCRdb keeps only in-frame clonotypes and omits some of them. The sample lists 200,000 to 250,000 clones; 67% were seen once. The sample consisted of CD4+ T cells sorted from blood, taken at week 0. The receptors stem from a human donor with alopecia areata. CDR3s include the opening cysteine and the closing phenylalanine or tryptophan. Fields, in order: CDR3 length, V gene, J gene, D gene, clone size, CDR3 DNA, CDR3 protein. The D gene is left open where the match is weak. Expanded clones are given a class, and other clones once, few, many or no size at all.

>14|TRBV7-2|TRBJ1-6|TRBD1|-
TGTGCCAGCAGCTTCGGACAGGTCCTCTCACCCCTCCACTTT
CASSFGQVLSPLHF
>12|TRBV7-2|TRBJ1-2|-|-
TGTGCCAGCAGCTTATACCAATATGGCTACACCTTC
CASSLYQYGYTF
>13|TRBV27|TRBJ1-2|TRBD1|few
TGTGCCAGCAGTTTGACAGGGTCCTATGGCTACACCTTC
CASSLTGSYGYTF
>18|TRBV29-1|TRBJ2-1|TRBD1|-
TGCAGCCACAGGGGGACAGGGGGCCCCTTCGCCCCTTACAATGAGCAGTTCTTC
CSHRGTGGPFAPYNEQFF
>8|TRBV7-2|TRBJ2-5|-|-
TGTGCCAGCAATGGTCTGTACTTC
CASNGLYF
>14|TRBV5-1|TRBJ2-3|-|-
TGCGCCAGCAGTTTCGACTCCCGCACAGATACGCAGTATTTT
CASSFDSRTDTQYF
>14|TRBV6-1|TRBJ1-1|TRBD1|-
TGTGCCAGCAGTGCGCAAGGACAGGGCACTGAAGCTTTCTTT
CASSAQGQGTEAFF
>14|TRBV5-5|TRBJ1-5|TRBD1|-
TGTGCCAGCAGCTTGGGGGCAGGGGGCCAGCCCCAGCATTTT
CASSLGAGGQPQHF
>12|TRBV29-1|TRBJ2-5|TRBD1|-
TGCAGCGTTGAGGACAGGCCAGGGACCCAGTACTTC
CSVEDRPGTQYF
>14|TRBV30|TRBJ1-3|-|-
TGTGCCTGGAGTTCACAGGCCCTTGGAAACACCATATATTTT
CAWSSQALGNTIYF
>15|TRBV29-1|TRBJ2-1|TRBD2|-
TGCAGCGTTACTCAGCTAGCGGGGGGGGTCGGTGAGCAGTTCTTC
CSVTQLAGGVGEQFF
>18|TRBV7-8|TRBJ2-6|-|-
TGTGCCAGCAGGGCCCGGGACAGGGCCAGCGGGGGGACCAACGTCCTGACTTTC
CASRARDRASGGTNVLTF
>17|TRBV9|TRBJ2-6|-|-
TGTGCCAGCAGTTCCTACAGGGCAAGCTCTGGGGCCAACGTCCTGACTTTC
CASSSYRASSGANVLTF
>14|TRBV7-9|TRBJ2-2|-|few
TGTGCCAGCAGCGGACTGGGCGGGGCCGGGGAGCTGTTTTTT
CASSGLGGAGELFF
>10|TRBV9|TRBJ1-5|-|-
TGTGCCAGCAGCGTTGTGCCCCAGCATTTT
CASSVVPQHF
>12|TRBV29-1|TRBJ2-1|TRBD1|-
TGCAGCGTACAGACAGGGATGAATGAGCAGTTCTTC
CSVQTGMNEQFF
>12|TRBV11-1|TRBJ1-1|TRBD1|-
TGTGCCAGCAGCTTAAACAGGGGTGAAGCTTTCTTT
CASSLNRGEAFF
>12|TRBV29-1|TRBJ2-7|-|-
TGCAGCGGTCTGGACACTTCCTACGAGCAGTACTTC
CSGLDTSYEQYF
>12|TRBV2|TRBJ2-1|-|-
TGTGCCAGCAGTGTCCAGGGGAATGAGCAGTTCTTC
CASSVQGNEQFF
>12|TRBV5-1|TRBJ1-1|-|few
TGCGCCAGCAGCTTGGAAGACCGGGGGGCTTTCTTT
CASSLEDRGAFF
>16|TRBV14|TRBJ2-7|-|-
TGTGCCAGCAGCCTCGTACGGACTACGATATCCTACGAGCAGTACTTC
CASSLVRTTISYEQYF
>11|TRBV29-1|TRBJ2-7|-|few
TGCAGCGTTGATAGGGGATACGAGCAGTACTTC
CSVDRGYEQYF
>16|TRBV25-1|TRBJ1-3|-|few
TGTGCCAGCAGTGGTCCTGGGATCTTCTCTGGAAACACCATATATTTT
CASSGPGIFSGNTIYF
>12|TRBV29-1|TRBJ1-2|-|-
TGCAGCGTTGGTGCGGACCGTTTTAGCTACACCTTC
CSVGADRFSYTF
>16|TRBV9|TRBJ2-2|-|-
TGTGCCAGCAGCGTAGTTCCAGGGGTGAACACCGGGGAGCTGTTTTTT
CASSVVPGVNTGELFF
>13|TRBV29-1|TRBJ1-1|-|few
TGCAGCGTTGATAGCAGTTTGAACACTGAAGCTTTCTTT
CSVDSSLNTEAFF
>15|TRBV7-3|TRBJ2-1|TRBD2|-
TGTGCCAGCAGCTCCGGACTAGCGGGTGACAATGAGCAGTTCTTC
CASSSGLAGDNEQFF
>17|TRBV7-2|TRBJ2-5|TRBD2|few
TGTGCCAGCAGCCCCGGGACTAGCGGGGGGTACCAAGAGACCCAGTACTTC
CASSPGTSGGYQETQYF
>13|TRBV7-2|TRBJ2-5|TRBD1|few
TGTGCCAGCAGCACAGGGGTGATTGAGACCCAGTACTTC
CASSTGVIETQYF
>10|TRBV29-1|TRBJ1-1|-|few
TGCAGCGCTTTGAACACTGAAGCTTTCTTT
CSALNTEAFF
>13|TRBV5-1|TRBJ2-7|-|-
TGCGCCAGCAGCTTGGATGGACCCTACGAGCAGTACTTC
CASSLDGPYEQYF
>17|TRBV9|TRBJ2-6|TRBD1|-
TGTGCCAGCAGCGTAGACAGGGGGCGCGGTGGGGCCAACGTCCTGACTTTC
CASSVDRGRGGANVLTF
>13|TRBV29-1|TRBJ2-7|-|-
TGCAGCGTGGCAAGGGGACCAAACTACGAGCAGTACTTC
CSVARGPNYEQYF
>14|TRBV25-1|TRBJ1-2|-|-
TGTGCCAGCAGACATCCCGGGCCCCAGGGAGGCTACACCTTC
CASRHPGPQGGYTF
>13|TRBV30|TRBJ1-6|TRBD1|-
TGTGCCTACCGACAGGGGGGTAATTCACCCCTCCACTTT
CAYRQGGNSPLHF
>11|TRBV29-1|TRBJ2-7|TRBD1|-
TGCAGCTCAGGACAGGGTGACGAGCAGTACTTC
CSSGQGDEQYF
>14|TRBV5-6|TRBJ2-3|TRBD2|-
TGTGCCAGCAGAAACCTAGCGGGACCAGATACGCAGTATTTT
CASRNLAGPDTQYF
>13|TRBV30|TRBJ2-5|-|-
TGTGCCTGGAGTGGGGGGCCGGCAGAGACCCAGTACTTC
CAWSGGPAETQYF
>17|TRBV7-9|TRBJ2-7|-|-
TGTGCCATATATGAGTCGAGGGGACCAGGCCGCTCCTACGAGCAGTACTTC
CAIYESRGPGRSYEQYF
>11|TRBV27|TRBJ2-1|-|once
TGTGCCAGCAGTCAAGGGACGGAGCAGTTCTTC
CASSQGTEQFF
>12|TRBV29-1|TRBJ2-7|-|few
TGCAGCGTTGTACAGCCAGGCTACGAGCAGTACTTC
CSVVQPGYEQYF
>12|TRBV30|TRBJ2-3|-|-
TGTGCCTGGAGTACGTCCCCAGATACGCAGTATTTT
CAWSTSPDTQYF
>13|TRBV11-2|TRBJ1-1|-|-
TGTGCCAGCAGCTTAGTTGGGAACACTGAAGCTTTCTTT
CASSLVGNTEAFF
>14|TRBV30|TRBJ1-6|TRBD1|-
TGTGCCTGGCTACCAGGACAGGGGGATTCACCCCTCCACTTT
CAWLPGQGDSPLHF
>14|TRBV29-1|TRBJ1-1|TRBD1|-
TGCAGCGTGGGAACAGGGGGAGTGAACACTGAAGCTTTCTTT
CSVGTGGVNTEAFF
>14|TRBV10-2|TRBJ2-5|TRBD2|-
TGCGCCAGCACTTCGACTAGCGGGGGTGAGACCCAGTACTTC
CASTSTSGGETQYF
>12|TRBV7-9|TRBJ2-5|-|-
TGTGCCAGCAGCCCCCCCGAGGAGACCCAGTACTTC
CASSPPEETQYF
>14|TRBV30|TRBJ1-1|-|-
TGTGCCTGGATGAATCTGGCAGGGTGGACTGAAGCTTTCTTT
CAWMNLAGWTEAFF
>14|TRBV7-2|TRBJ2-7|-|few
TGTGCCAGCAGCAGTGGGACACATCGGGGCGAGCAGTACTTC
CASSSGTHRGEQYF
>12|TRBV29-1|TRBJ2-7|-|few
TGCAGCGTTGATGTGGGCTCTGGCGAGCAGTACTTC
CSVDVGSGEQYF
>12|TRBV30|TRBJ2-3|-|once
TGTGCCTGGAGTCCGGGGTCAGATACGCAGTATTTT
CAWSPGSDTQYF
>13|TRBV27|TRBJ2-1|-|-
TGTGCCAGCACCGTTAGGCGGGGGCTATCGCAATTCTTC
CASTVRRGLSQFF
>14|TRBV29-1|TRBJ2-3|-|-
TGCAGCGTCACGGGACACCCAAAGAAAGATACGCAGTATTTT
CSVTGHPKKDTQYF